The T cell receptor (beta chain) under discussion was sequenced for a study of response to subunit inactivated influenza vaccine. MiXCR, run by TCRdb on the RT-PCR reads, gives a single entry per CDR3 protein. Altogether about 520,000 distinct CDR3 sequences are present, more than 7% being singletons, with the ten largest covering about an eighth. Germline CDR1 and CDR2: MNHEY and SVGAGI. The CDR3 extends over 14 amino acids. The V end lost 2 bases, the J end lost 0 bases, and 7 bases lay between the germline ends. This clonotype was counted a few times. The rearrangement uses TRBV6-5 and TRBJ1-1, with D unclear. The sequences come from PBMCs from blood, collected about 23 months after vaccination. The source of this sequence is a man aged 50 to 69 who received an inactivated influenza vaccine. CDR3 sequence: CASSYMRMNTEAFF. The DNA of the CDR3 is TGTGCCAGCAGTTACATGAGGATGAACACTGAAGCTTTCTTT.